These 11 T cell receptor beta chains came from one sample sequenced in a study of regulatory T cells in long-lasting Graves disease. Assembly of TCR beta libraries relied on iRepertoire HTBI primers together with Arm-PCR of CDR3 regions. TCRdb fed the multiplex PCR reads into MiXCR, producing one record per CDR3 protein. The sample includes hundreds of thousands of distinct CDR3 sequences, approximately 12% of them seen just once. Time point in this sample: newly diagnosed GD, antithyroid drugs for less than 3 months. The TCR library used RNA extracted from PBMCs. In addition, the sample was reused for a study of T cells in Graves' hyperthyroidism and ophthalmopathy.

Specimen: peripheral blood mononuclear cells (PBMCs), collected at new diagnosis, from a patient treated with antithyroid drugs. These receptors all come from a man younger than 40 with Graves disease.

This clonotype was seen repeatedly, ten times or more. Here the CDR3 reads CATGLGTSGNNEQFF. For the CDR3, the DNA is TGTGCCACGGGCTTGGGGACTAGCGGGAACAATGAGCAGTTCTTC. This chain joins TRBV10-3 and TRBJ2-1; 13 nucleotides line up with TRBD2. V lost 10 bases and J lost 5; bases outside the gene matches: 8. The CDR3 is 15 amino acids. The germline V gene encodes CDR1 ENHRY and CDR2 SYGVKD.

This clonotype was seen at least ten times. The chain joins TRBV6-1 to TRBJ1-6; D gene ambiguous. Trimming removed 7 bases at V and 5 bases at J, with 9 bases between. Germline CDR1 and CDR2: MNHNS and SASEGT. The CDR3 has 13 residues. The CDR3 spells CASKTRNNSPLHF. The CDR3, as DNA: TGTGCCAGCAAGACACGAAATAATTCACCCCTCCACTTT.

The chain recombines TRBV6-1 with TRBJ1-6, with TRBD1 matching 8 bases. J gave up 0 bases and V 8 bases, and 6 bases lay outside the gene matches. The CDR3 is 16 amino acids. CDR1 is MNHNS and CDR2 is SASEGT in the germline V gene. CDR3 protein: CASRTGQDSYNSPLHF. The CDR3 nucleotides read TGTGCCAGCCGGACAGGGCAGGACTCCTATAATTCACCCCTCCACTTT.

This clonotype was picked up many times. The chain has TRBV2 and TRBJ1-6; D is unresolved. Germline V lookup: CDR1 SNHLY, CDR2 FYNNEI. V was pared by 1 base and J by 10 bases, with 11 bases between. The CDR3 loop spans 14 amino acids. CDR3 nucleotides: TGTGCCAGCAGTGAAGGGCGAGGGAGATCACCCCTCCACTTT. Its protein product is CASSEGRGRSPLHF.

J is TRBJ1-5 and V is TRBV6-2 or TRBV6-3; tentative D call: TRBD1 (6 bases). The germline CDR1 and CDR2 sequences are MNHEY and SVGEGT. The CDR3 extends over 16 amino acids. Between the trimmed V and J ends, which lost 2 bases and 2 bases, there was a span of 13 bases. CDR3 sequence: CASSYDRPRGNQPQHF. CDR3 bases: TGTGCCAGCAGTTACGACAGGCCCCGGGGCAATCAGCCCCAGCATTTT.

J is TRBJ2-7 and V is TRBV15; 8 bases align to TRBD2. The J segment lost 5 bases and the V segment lost 3 bases, leaving 6 bases of the junction unmatched. Germline CDR1 LNHNV, CDR2 YYDKDF (reference sequence). The CDR3 spans 14 residues. The DNA for the CDR3 is TGTGCCACCAGCAGCGGGCGGGAGGTAGACGAGCAGTACTTC. This translates into CATSSGREVDEQYF.

This clonotype was picked up many times. This rearrangement joins TRBV14 to TRBJ2-7, with D possibly matching TRBD2 (5 bases). With 1 base removed from V and 3 bases from J, the gap between germline ends came to 16 bases. The germline CDR1 and CDR2 sequences are SGHDN and FVKESK. The CDR3 runs to 16 residues. CDR3 in DNA: TGTGCCAGCAGCCAAGCCCAATTCGGGGAAAGCTACGAGCAGTACTTC. Amino acids: CASSQAQFGESYEQYF.

This clonotype was counted only a few times. The V and J genes are TRBV19 and TRBJ1-3; TRBD1 matches 8 bases. There are 15 residues in the CDR3. Germline trimming cut 8 bases from V and 3 bases from J; bases unmatched to any gene: 9. Per the germline V gene, CDR1 is LNHDA and CDR2 is SQIVND (reference sequence). The CDR3 bases are TGTGCCAGTTCATCATCCAGGGGGCTTGGAAACACCATATATTTT. Translated, it gives CASSSSRGLGNTIYF. The whole variable domain, remainder taken from reference TRBV19 and TRBJ1-3, is DGGITQSPKYLFRKEGQNVTLSCEQNLNHDAMYWYRQDPGQGLRLIYYSQIVNDFQKGDIAEGYSVSREKKESFPLTVTSAQKNPTAFYLCASSSSRGLGNTIYFGEGSWLTVV.

This clonotype was detected many times. V is TRBV9 and J is TRBJ2-3; TRBD1 agrees at 8 bases. Germline CDR1 reads SGDLS; CDR2 reads YYNGEE. Trimming removed 4 bases from V and 4 bases from J; junction bases left unmatched: 8. The CDR3 is 15 amino acids. As DNA, the CDR3 is TGTGCCAGCAGCCCTCGACAGGGGATCGCAGATACGCAGTATTTT. Its translation is CASSPRQGIADTQYF.

This clonotype was counted at least ten times. The rearrangement links TRBV27 to TRBJ2-2; D is perhaps TRBD1 (5 bases). Germline CDR1 is MNHEY and CDR2 is SMNVEV (reference sequence). This CDR3 is 16 amino acids long. Trimming removed 3 bases from V and 4 bases from J, with 15 bases in between. Here the CDR3 reads CASSFAPGQGTGELFF. CDR3 sequence (DNA): TGTGCCAGCAGTTTTGCGCCAGGCCAGGGCACCGGGGAGCTGTTTTTT.

This clonotype was observed many times. This chain uses TRBV11-2 with TRBJ1-5; 11 bases are a match to TRBD1. The CDR3 is made up of 15 amino acids. V shed 3 bases, J shed 7 bases, and the junction held 5 bases outside the gene matches. CDR1 is SGHAT and CDR2 is FQNNGV in the germline V gene. CDR3 region: CASSLGTGGRQPQHF. CDR3 in DNA: TGTGCCAGCAGCTTGGGGACAGGGGGAAGGCAGCCCCAGCATTTT. The entire variable domain, with the rest obtained from reference TRBV11-2 and TRBJ1-5, is as follows: EAGVAQSPRYKIIEKRQSVAFWCNPISGHATLYWYQQILGQGPKLLIQFQNNGVVDDSQLPKDRFSAERLKGVDSTLKIQPAKLEDSAVYLCASSLGTGGRQPQHFGDGTRLSIL.